This T cell receptor beta chain was sequenced during a study of blood T cell repertoires in COVID-19. Looking at the study overall: T cells, B-cell-depleted T cells, or PBMCs provided the cDNA or gDNA that served as material.

The authors' processing: Scientists estimated how many nucleated cells there were by amplifying reference gene primers. The assay was immunoSEQ multiplex PCR, and TCRdb's table has in-frame clones only and misses some. That table gives V, J and clone size, and the DNA gave D and trimming. The data show about 200,000 clones, roughly nine tenths seen once. The CDR3 covers 19 residues. J lost 0 bases, V lost 0 bases, and 12 bases had no gene match. Germline-derived CDR1 and CDR2 are SEHNR and FQNEAQ (reference sequence). The sample consisted of peripheral blood. This clonotype was obtained from a woman aged 45-60 years with acute or convalescent COVID-19. The gene calls are TRBV7-9 and TRBJ1-1; 8 bases line up with TRBD1. This chain's CDR3 is CASSLAIKSNRGLNTEAFF. CDR3 bases: TGTGCCAGCAGCTTAGCGATTAAGTCGAACAGGGGGTTGAACACTGAAGCTTTCTTT.